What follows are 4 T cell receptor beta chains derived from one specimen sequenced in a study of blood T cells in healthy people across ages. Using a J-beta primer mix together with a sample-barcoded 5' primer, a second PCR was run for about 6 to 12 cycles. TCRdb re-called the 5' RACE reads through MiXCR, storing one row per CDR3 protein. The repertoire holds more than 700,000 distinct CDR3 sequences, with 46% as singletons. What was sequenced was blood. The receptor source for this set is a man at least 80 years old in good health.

The CDR3 here is CASSYPGQGNNEQFF. CDR3 nucleotide sequence: TGCGCCAGCAGCTACCCGGGACAGGGCAACAATGAGCAGTTCTTC. The chain uses TRBV5-1 and TRBJ2-1, with TRBD1 matching over 9 bases. The J segment lost 5 bases and the V segment lost 3 bases, leaving 6 bases of the junction unmatched. The CDR3 consists of 15 residues. Germline V gives CDR1 SGHRS, CDR2 YFSETQ.

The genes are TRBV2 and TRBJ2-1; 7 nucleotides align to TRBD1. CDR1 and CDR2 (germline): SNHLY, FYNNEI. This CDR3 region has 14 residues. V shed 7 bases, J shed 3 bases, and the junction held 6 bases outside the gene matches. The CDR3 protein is CASTPGTVYNEQFF. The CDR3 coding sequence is TGTGCCAGCACCCCCGGGACAGTCTACAATGAGCAGTTCTTC.

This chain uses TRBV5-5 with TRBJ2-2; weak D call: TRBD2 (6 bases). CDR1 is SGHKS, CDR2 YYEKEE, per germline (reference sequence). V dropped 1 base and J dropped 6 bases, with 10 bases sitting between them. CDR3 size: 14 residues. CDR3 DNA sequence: TGTGCCAGCAGCTTGACCGGGAGAGCCGGGGAGCTGTTTTTT. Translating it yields CASSLTGRAGELFF.

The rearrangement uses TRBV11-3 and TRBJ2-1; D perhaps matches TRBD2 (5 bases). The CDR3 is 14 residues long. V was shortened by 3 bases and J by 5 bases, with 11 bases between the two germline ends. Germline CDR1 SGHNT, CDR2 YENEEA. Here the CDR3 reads CASSLAGSHNEQFF. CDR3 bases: TGTGCCAGCAGCTTGGCGGGCAGCCACAATGAGCAGTTCTTC. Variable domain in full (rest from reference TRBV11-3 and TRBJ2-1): EAGVVQSPRYKIIEKKQPVAFWCNPISGHNTLYWYLQNLGQGPELLIRYENEEAVDDSQLPKDRFSAERLKGVDSTLKIQPAELGDSAVYLCASSLAGSHNEQFFGPGTRLTVL.